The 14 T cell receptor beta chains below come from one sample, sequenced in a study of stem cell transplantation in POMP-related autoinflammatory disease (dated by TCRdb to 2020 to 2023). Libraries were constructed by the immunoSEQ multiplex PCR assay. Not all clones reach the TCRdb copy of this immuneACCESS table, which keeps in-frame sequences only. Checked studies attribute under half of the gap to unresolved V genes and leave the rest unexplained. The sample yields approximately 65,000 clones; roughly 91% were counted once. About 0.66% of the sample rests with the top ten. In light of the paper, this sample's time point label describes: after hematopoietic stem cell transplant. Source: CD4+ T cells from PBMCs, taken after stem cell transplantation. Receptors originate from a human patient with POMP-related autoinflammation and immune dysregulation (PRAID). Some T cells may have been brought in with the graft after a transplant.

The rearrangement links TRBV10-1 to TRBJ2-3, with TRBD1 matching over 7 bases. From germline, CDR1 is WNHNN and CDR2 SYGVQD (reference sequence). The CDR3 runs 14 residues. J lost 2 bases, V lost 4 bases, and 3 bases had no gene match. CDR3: CASSVGQNTDTQYF. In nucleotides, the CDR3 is TGCGCCAGCAGTGTGGGACAGAACACAGATACGCAGTATTTT.

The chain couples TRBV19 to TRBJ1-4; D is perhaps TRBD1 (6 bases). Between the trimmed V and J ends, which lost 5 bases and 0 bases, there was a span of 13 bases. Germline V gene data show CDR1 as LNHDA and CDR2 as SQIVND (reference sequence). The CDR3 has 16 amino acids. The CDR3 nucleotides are TGTGCCAGTAGTCCTACCCACAGGGCAACTAATGAAAAACTGTTTTTT. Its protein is CASSPTHRATNEKLFF.

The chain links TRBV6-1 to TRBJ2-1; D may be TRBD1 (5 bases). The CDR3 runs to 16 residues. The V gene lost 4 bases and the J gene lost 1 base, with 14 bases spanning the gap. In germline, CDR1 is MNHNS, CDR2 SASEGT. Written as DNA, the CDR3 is TGTGCCAGCAGTGGATCCCCCAGGGTATCCTACAATGAGCAGTTCTTC. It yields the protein CASSGSPRVSYNEQFF.

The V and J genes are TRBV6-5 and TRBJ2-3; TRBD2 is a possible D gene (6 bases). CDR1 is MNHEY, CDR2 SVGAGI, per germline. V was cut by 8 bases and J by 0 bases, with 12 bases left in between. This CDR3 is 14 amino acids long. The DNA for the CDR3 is TGTGCCAGCGCTGGGGGGATTAGCACAGATACGCAGTATTTT. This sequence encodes CASAGGISTDTQYF.

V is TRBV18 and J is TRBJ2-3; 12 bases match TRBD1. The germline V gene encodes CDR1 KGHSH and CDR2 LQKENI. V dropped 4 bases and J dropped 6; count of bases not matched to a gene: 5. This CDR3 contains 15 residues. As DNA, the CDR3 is TGTGCCAGCTCACAGCCGGGACAGGGGGCGGATACGCAGTATTTT. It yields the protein CASSQPGQGADTQYF.

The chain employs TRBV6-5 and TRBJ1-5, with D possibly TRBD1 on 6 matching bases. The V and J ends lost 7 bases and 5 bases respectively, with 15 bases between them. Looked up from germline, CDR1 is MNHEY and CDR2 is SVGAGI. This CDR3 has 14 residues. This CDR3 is CASNGLGAYQPQHF. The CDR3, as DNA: TGTGCCAGCAATGGGTTGGGGGCATATCAGCCCCAGCATTTT.

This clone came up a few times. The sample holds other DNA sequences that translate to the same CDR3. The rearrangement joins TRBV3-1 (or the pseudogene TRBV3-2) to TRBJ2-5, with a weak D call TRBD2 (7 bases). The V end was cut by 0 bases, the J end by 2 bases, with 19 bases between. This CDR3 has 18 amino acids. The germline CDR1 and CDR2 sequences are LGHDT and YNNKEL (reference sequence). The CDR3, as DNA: TGTGCCAGCAGCCAAGATTTAGGGGTGCGGGGGCGACAAGAGACCCAGTACTTC. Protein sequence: CASSQDLGVRGRQETQYF.

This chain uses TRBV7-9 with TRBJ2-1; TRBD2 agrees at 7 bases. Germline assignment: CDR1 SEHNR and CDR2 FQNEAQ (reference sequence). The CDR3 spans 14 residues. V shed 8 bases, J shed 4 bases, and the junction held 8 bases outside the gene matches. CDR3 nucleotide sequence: TGTGCCAGCGAGCGGGACGGGCGATACAATGAGCAGTTCTTC. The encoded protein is CASERDGRYNEQFF.

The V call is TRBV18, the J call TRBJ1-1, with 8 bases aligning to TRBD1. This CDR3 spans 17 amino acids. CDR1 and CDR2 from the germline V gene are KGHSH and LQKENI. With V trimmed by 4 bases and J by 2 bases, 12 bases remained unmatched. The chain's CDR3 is CASSLRPDRAGNTEAFF. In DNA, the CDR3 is TGTGCCAGCTCACTACGCCCGGACAGGGCCGGAAACACTGAAGCTTTCTTT. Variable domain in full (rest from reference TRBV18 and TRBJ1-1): NAGVMQNPRHLVRRRGQEARLRCSPMKGHSHVYWYRQLPEEGLKFMVYLQKENIIDESGMPKERFSAEFPKEGPSILRIQQVVRGDSAAYFCASSLRPDRAGNTEAFFGQGTRLTVV.

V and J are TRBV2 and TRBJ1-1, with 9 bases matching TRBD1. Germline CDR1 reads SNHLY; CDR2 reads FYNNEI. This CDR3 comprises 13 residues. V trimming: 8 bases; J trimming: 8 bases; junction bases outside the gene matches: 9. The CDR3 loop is CASCRTGAREAFF. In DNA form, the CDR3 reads TGTGCCAGCTGCCGGACAGGGGCGCGGGAAGCTTTCTTT. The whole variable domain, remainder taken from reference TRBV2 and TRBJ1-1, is EPEVTQTPSHQVTQMGQEVILRCVPISNHLYFYWYRQILGQKVEFLVSFYNNEISEKSEIFDDQFSVERPDGSNFTLKIRSTKLEDSAMYFCASCRTGAREAFFGQGTRLTVV.

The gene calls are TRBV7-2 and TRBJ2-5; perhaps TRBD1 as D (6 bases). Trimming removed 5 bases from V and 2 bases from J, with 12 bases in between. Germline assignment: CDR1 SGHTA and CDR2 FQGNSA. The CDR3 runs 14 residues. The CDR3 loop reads CASSIGQPQETQYF. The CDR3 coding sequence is TGTGCCAGCAGCATCGGACAGCCACAAGAGACCCAGTACTTC.

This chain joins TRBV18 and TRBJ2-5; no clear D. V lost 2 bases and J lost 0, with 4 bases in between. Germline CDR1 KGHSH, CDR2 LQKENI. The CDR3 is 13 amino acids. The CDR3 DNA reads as TGTGCCAGCTCACCAGAATACCAAGAGACCCAGTACTTC. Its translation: CASSPEYQETQYF.

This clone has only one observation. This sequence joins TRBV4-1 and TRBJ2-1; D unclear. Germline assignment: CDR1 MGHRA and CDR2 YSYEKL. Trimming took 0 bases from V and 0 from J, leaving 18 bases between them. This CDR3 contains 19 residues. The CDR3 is CASSQEPPTGLSSYNEQFF. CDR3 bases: TGCGCCAGCAGCCAAGAACCCCCAACTGGCCTAAGCTCCTACAATGAGCAGTTCTTC.

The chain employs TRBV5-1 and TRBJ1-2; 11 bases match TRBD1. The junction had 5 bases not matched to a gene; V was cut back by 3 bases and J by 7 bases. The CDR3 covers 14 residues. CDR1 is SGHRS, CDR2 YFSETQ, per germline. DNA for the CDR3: TGCGCCAGCAGCTGGACAGGGGGCGACGGTGGCTACACCTTC. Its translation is CASSWTGGDGGYTF.